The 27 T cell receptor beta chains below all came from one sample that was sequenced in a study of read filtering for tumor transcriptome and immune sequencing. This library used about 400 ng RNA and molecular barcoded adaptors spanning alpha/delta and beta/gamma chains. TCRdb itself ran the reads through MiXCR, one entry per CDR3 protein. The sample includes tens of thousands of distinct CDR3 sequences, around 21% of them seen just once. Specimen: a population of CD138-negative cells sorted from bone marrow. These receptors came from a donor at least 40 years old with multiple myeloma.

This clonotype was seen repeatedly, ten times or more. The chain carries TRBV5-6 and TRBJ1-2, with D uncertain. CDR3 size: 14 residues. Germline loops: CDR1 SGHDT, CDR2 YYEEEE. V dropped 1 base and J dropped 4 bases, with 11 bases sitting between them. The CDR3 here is CASSLLQVGYGYTF. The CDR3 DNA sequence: TGTGCCAGCAGCTTGCTTCAGGTCGGCTATGGCTACACCTTC.

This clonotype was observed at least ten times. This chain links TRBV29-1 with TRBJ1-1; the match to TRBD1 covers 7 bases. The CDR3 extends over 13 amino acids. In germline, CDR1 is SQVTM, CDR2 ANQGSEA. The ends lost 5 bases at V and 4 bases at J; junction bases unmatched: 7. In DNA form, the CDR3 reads TGCAGCGTTCGACCACAGGGGACCACTGAAGCTTTCTTT. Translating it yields CSVRPQGTTEAFF. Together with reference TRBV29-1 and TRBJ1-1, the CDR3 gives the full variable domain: SAVISQKPSRDICQRGTSLTIQCQVDSQVTMMFWYRQQPGQSLTLIATANQGSEATYESGFVIDKFPISRPNLTFSTLTVSNMSPEDSSIYLCSVRPQGTTEAFFGQGTRLTVV.

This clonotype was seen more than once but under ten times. The chain's CDR3 is CASSGTVTEAFF. DNA for the CDR3: TGTGCCAGTTCCGGGACGGTCACTGAAGCTTTCTTT. This chain links TRBV19 with TRBJ1-1; possibly TRBD1 for D (5 bases). CDR1 and CDR2 from the germline V gene are LNHDA and SQIVND (reference sequence). The V end was cut by 8 bases, the J end by 4 bases, with 11 bases between. The CDR3 loop spans 12 amino acids. The complete variable domain, with remaining parts taken from reference TRBV19 and TRBJ1-1, reads DGGITQSPKYLFRKEGQNVTLSCEQNLNHDAMYWYRQDPGQGLRLIYYSQIVNDFQKGDIAEGYSVSREKKESFPLTVTSAQKNPTAFYLCASSGTVTEAFFGQGTRLTVV.

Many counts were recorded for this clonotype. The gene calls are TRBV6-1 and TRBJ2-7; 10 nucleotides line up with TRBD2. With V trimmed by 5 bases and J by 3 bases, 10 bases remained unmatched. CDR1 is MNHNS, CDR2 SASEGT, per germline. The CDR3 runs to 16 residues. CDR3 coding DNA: TGTGCCAGCAGTTTTCCGACTAGCGGGCTAAACTACGAGCAGTACTTC. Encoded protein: CASSFPTSGLNYEQYF.

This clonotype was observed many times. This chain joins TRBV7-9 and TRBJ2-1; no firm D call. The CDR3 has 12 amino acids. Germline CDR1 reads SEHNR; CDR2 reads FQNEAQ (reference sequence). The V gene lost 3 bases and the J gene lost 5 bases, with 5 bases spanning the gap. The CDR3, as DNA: TGTGCCAGCAGCTTCTCAAACAATGAGCAGTTCTTC. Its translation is CASSFSNNEQFF. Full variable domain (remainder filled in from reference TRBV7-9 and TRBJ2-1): DTGVSQNPRHKITKRGQNVTFRCDPISEHNRLYWYRQTLGQGPEFLTYFQNEAQLEKSRLLSDRFSAERPKGSFSTLEIQRTEQGDSAMYLCASSFSNNEQFFGPGTRLTVL.

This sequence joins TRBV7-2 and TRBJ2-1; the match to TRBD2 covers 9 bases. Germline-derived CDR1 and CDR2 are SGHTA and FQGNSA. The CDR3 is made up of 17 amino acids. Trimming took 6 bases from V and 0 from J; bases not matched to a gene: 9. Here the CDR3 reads CASRKAGGESSYNEQFF. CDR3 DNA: TGTGCCAGCAGAAAGGCGGGAGGGGAGAGCTCCTACAATGAGCAGTTCTTC.

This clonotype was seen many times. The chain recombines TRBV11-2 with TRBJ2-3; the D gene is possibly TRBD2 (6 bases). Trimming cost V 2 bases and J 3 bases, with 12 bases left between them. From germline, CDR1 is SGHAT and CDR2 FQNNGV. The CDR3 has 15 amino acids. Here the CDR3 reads CASSLRLEGTDTQYF. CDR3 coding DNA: TGTGCCAGCAGCTTAAGACTAGAGGGAACAGATACGCAGTATTTT.

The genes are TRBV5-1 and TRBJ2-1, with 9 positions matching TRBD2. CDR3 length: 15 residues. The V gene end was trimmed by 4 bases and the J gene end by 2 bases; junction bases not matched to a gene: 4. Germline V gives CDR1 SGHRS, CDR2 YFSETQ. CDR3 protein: CASSVSGSPYNEQFF. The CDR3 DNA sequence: TGCGCCAGCAGCGTTAGCGGGAGCCCCTACAATGAGCAGTTCTTC. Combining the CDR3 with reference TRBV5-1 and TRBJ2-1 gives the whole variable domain KAGVTQTPRYLIKTRGQQVTLSCSPISGHRSVSWYQQTPGQGLQFLFEYFSETQRNKGNFPGRFSGRQFSNSRSEMNVSTLELGDSALYLCASSVSGSPYNEQFFGPGTRLTVL.

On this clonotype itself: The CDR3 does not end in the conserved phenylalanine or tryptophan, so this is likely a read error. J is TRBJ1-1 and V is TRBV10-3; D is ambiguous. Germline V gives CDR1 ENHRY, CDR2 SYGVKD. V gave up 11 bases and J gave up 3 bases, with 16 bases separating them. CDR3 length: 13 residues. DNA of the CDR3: TGTGCCCCCGCTCGATTGGTGGACACTGAAGCTTTCATT. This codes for CAPARLVDTEAFI.

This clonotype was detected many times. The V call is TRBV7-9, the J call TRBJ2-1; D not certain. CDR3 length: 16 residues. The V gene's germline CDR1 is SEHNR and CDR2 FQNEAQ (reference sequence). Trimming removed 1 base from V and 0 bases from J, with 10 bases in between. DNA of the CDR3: TGTGCCAGCAGCTTAGGGCAGGTGAGCTCCTACAATGAGCAGTTCTTC. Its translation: CASSLGQVSSYNEQFF.

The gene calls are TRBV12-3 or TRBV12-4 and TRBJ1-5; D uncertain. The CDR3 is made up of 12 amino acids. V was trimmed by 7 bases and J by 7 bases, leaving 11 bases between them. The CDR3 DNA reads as TGTGCCAGCACCCAATCGGGGCAGCCCCAGCATTTT. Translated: CASTQSGQPQHF.

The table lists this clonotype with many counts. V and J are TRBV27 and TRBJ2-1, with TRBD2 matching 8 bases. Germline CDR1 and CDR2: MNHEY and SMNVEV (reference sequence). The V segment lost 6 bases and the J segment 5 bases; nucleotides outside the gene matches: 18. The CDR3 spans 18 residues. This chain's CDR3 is CASSTRPFSGRLDNEQFF. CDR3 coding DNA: TGTGCCAGCAGCACCAGACCGTTCAGCGGGAGATTGGACAATGAGCAGTTCTTC.

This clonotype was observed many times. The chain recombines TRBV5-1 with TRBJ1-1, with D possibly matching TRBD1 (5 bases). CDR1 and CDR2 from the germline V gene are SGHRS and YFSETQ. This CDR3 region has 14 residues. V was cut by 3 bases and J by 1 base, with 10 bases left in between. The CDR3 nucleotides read TGCGCCAGCAGCTCCGGGGCCCCGAACACTGAAGCTTTCTTT. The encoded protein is CASSSGAPNTEAFF.

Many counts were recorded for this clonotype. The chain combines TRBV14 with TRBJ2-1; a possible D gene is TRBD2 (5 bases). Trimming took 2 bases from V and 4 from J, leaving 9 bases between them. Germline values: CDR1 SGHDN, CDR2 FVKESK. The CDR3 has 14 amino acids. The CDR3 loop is CASSQMDLYNEQFF. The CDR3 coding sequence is TGTGCCAGCAGCCAAATGGACTTATACAATGAGCAGTTCTTC.

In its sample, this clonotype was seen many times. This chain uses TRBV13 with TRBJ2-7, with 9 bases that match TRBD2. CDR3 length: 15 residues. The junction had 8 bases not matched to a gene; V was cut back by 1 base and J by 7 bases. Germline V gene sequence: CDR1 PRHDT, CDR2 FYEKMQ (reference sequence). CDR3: CASSLVAGGPSEQYF. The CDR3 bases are TGTGCCAGCAGCTTAGTCGCGGGAGGGCCTTCTGAGCAGTACTTC.

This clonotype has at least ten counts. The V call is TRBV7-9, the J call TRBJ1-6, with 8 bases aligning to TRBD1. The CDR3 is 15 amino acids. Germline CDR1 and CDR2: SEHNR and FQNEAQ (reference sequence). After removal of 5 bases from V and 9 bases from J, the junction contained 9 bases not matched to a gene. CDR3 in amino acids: CASSPGTGFRSPLHF. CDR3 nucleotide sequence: TGTGCCAGCAGCCCTGGGACAGGCTTTCGTTCACCCCTCCACTTT.

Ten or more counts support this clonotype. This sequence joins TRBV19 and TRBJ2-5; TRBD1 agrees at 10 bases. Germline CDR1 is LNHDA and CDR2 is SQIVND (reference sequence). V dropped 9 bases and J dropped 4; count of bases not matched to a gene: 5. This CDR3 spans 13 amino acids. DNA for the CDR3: TGTGCCAGCCGGGACAGGGGCGGAGAGACCCAGTACTTC. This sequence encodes CASRDRGGETQYF.

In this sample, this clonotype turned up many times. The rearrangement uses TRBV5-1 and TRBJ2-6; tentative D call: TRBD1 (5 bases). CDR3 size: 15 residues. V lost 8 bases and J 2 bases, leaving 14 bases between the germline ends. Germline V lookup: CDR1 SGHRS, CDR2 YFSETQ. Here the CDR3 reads CASRTGFPGANVLTF. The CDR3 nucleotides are TGCGCCAGTAGAACAGGTTTTCCTGGGGCCAACGTCCTGACTTTC.

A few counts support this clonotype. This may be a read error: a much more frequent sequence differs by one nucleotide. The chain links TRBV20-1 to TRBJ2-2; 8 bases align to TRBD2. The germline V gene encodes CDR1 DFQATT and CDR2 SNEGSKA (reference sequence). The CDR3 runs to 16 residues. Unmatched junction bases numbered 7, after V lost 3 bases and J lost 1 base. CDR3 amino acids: CSASPGGGRNTGELFF. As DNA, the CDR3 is TGCAGTGCTAGTCCTGGCGGGGGGCGGAACACCGGGGAGCTGTTTTTT.

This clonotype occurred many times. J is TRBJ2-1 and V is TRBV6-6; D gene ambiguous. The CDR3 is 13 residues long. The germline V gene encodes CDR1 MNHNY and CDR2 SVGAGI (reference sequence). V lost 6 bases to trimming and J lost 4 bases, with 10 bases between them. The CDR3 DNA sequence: TGTGCCAGCAGACTCGAAGAGTACAATGAGCAGTTCTTC. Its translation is CASRLEEYNEQFF.

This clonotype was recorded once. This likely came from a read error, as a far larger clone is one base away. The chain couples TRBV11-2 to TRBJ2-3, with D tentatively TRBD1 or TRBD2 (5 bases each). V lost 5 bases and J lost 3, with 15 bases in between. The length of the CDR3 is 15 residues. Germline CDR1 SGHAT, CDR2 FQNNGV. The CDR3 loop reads CASSPDSWGTDTQYF. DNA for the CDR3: TGTGCCAGCAGCCCCGACAGCTGGGGGACAGATACGCAGTATTTT.

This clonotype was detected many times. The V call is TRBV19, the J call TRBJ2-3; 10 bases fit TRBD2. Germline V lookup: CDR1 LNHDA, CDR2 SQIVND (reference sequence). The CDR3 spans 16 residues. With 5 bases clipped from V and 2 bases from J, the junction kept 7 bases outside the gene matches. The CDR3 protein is CASSGRLAGPTDTQYF. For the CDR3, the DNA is TGTGCCAGTAGTGGGAGACTAGCGGGTCCCACAGATACGCAGTATTTT.

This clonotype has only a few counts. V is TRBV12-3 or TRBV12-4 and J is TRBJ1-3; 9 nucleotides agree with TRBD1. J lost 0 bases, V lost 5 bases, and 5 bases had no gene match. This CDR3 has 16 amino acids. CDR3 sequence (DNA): TGTGCCAGCAGTGATGGGACAGGGCCCTCTGGAAACACCATATATTTT. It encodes CASSDGTGPSGNTIYF.

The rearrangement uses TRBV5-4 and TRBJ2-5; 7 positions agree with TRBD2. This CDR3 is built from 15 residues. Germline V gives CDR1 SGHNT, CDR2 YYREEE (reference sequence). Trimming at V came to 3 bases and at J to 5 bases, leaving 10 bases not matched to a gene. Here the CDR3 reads CASSSPIPGGETQYF. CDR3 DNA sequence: TGTGCCAGCAGCTCACCGATTCCGGGAGGTGAGACCCAGTACTTC. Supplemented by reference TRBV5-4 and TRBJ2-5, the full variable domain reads ETGVTQSPTHLIKTRGQQVTLRCSSQSGHNTVSWYQQALGQGPQFIFQYYREEENGRGNFPPRFSGLQFPNYSSELNVNALELDDSALYLCASSSPIPGGETQYFGPGTRLLVL.

Written as DNA, the CDR3 is TGCGCCAGCAGCCAAACGGCAGCTTTCATGAACACTGAAGCTTTCTTT. Its protein product is CASSQTAAFMNTEAFF. The chain employs TRBV4-1 and TRBJ1-1; no clear D gene. Trimming removed 2 bases from V and 0 bases from J, with 13 bases in between. The CDR3 is 16 amino acids. Germline V gene sequence: CDR1 MGHRA, CDR2 YSYEKL.

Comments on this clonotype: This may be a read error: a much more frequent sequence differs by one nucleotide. CDR3 coding DNA: TGTGCCAGCAGTTGGTTATGGGGACTAGCGGACAATGAGCAGCTCTTC. Its protein is CASSWLWGLADNEQLF. The chain couples TRBV6-5 to TRBJ2-1; TRBD2 agrees at 11 bases. This CDR3 has 16 residues. Germline V gene data show CDR1 as MNHEY and CDR2 as SVGAGI.

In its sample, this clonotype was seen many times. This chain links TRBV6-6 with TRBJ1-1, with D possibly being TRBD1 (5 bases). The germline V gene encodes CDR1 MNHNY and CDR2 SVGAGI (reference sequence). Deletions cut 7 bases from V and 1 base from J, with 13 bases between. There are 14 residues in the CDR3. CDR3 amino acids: CASNREGRNTEAFF. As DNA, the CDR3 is TGTGCCAGCAATCGCGAGGGGCGGAACACTGAAGCTTTCTTT.